This T cell receptor beta chain was obtained from a study of cytomegalovirus exposure and HLA in healthy donors. Overall study findings and caveats: Cytomegalovirus association was listed for about 180 TCR beta chains.

As to this clone: Its matching antigen is unknown.

Using immunoSEQ multiplex PCR, the repertoire was profiled, and TCRdb retains in-frame clones only, with some absent. The table shows 120,000 or so clones, with roughly 86% occurring only once. The study drew the donors from its approximately 120-subject validation cohort, separate from the roughly 700-subject first cohort. The V gene lost 0 bases and the J gene lost 6 bases, with 9 bases spanning the gap. The CDR3 is 13 residues long. The germline V gene has CDR1 SGHDT and CDR2 YYEEEE. The chain recombines TRBV5-6 with TRBJ1-1; D may be TRBD1 (5 bases). Sequenced sample: PBMCs. This receptor was obtained from a young man in good health and CMV-seronegative. CDR3 residues: CASSLDRTPEAFF. CDR3 sequence (DNA): TGTGCCAGCAGCTTGGACAGGACCCCTGAAGCTTTCTTT.